This passage covers 26 T cell receptor beta chains from one sample sequenced in a study of control samples from healthy donors and cancer patients. Profiling relied on immunoSEQ multiplex PCR, and the TCRdb table lists in-frame clones only, not all of them. The top ten clones hold around 20% of a sample with 90,000 to 95,000 clones, around 81% of them seen once. The sequencing sample was made of blood. These receptors were collected from a young man in good health.

The rearrangement links TRBV5-6 to TRBJ1-6; 7 positions agree with TRBD1. This CDR3 region has 13 residues. Losses at the gene ends were 2 bases for V and 7 bases for J; bases not matched to a gene: 0. Germline assignment: CDR1 SGHDT and CDR2 YYEEEE. This chain's CDR3 is CASSLQGNSPLHF. In nucleotides, the CDR3 is TGTGCCAGCAGCTTACAGGGGAATTCACCCCTCCACTTT.

This clone was seen a handful of times. The chain couples TRBV20-1 to TRBJ2-6; a weak D match, TRBD2 (5 bases). CDR3 size: 18 residues. Trimming cost V 3 bases and J 2 bases, with 20 bases left between them. Germline assignment: CDR1 DFQATT and CDR2 SNEGSKA (reference sequence). CDR3 in DNA: TGCAGTGCTAGTCATCAGGCGGGCAGCCTTGCTGGGGCCAACGTCCTGACTTTC. Translated, it gives CSASHQAGSLAGANVLTF.

This clone was found a few times. The chain recombines TRBV6-6 with TRBJ1-1; D not resolved. CDR1 and CDR2 from the germline V gene are MNHNY and SVGAGI (reference sequence). This CDR3 region has 13 residues. V lost 5 bases and J 1 base, leaving 8 bases between the germline ends. In DNA, the CDR3 is TGTGCCAGCAGTAGAAAGGGGAACACTGAAGCTTTCTTT. It encodes CASSRKGNTEAFF.

This clone was counted only a few times. In DNA, the CDR3 is TGTGCCAGCAGTGACGGACAGGGTGGCTATGGCTACACCTTC. This gives the protein CASSDGQGGYGYTF. The chain recombines TRBV6-4 with TRBJ1-2; 8 bases match TRBD1. J gave up 4 bases and V 2 bases, and 3 bases lay outside the gene matches. The CDR3 is 14 amino acids. The germline V gene has CDR1 MRHNA and CDR2 SNTAGT.

The chain uses TRBV5-5 and TRBJ1-2; 10 nucleotides align to TRBD1. V trimming: 5 bases; J trimming: 6 bases; junction bases outside the gene matches: 4. CDR1 is SGHKS, CDR2 YYEKEE, per germline (reference sequence). The CDR3 covers 13 residues. The CDR3 loop reads CASRGQGRDGYTF. The CDR3 nucleotides read TGTGCCAGCAGGGGACAGGGGAGAGATGGCTACACCTTC.

This clone came up a few times. The chain has TRBV5-1 and TRBJ2-1; the D is unclear. The CDR3 runs 16 residues. Trimming cost V 3 bases and J 0 bases, with 13 bases left between them. Germline CDR1 reads SGHRS; CDR2 reads YFSETQ. For the CDR3, the DNA is TGCGCCAGCAGCTCGAGGCAGGTCATCTCCTACAATGAGCAGTTCTTC. Translation: CASSSRQVISYNEQFF. The variable domain in full, with the rest retrieved from reference TRBV5-1 and TRBJ2-1, is KAGVTQTPRYLIKTRGQQVTLSCSPISGHRSVSWYQQTPGQGLQFLFEYFSETQRNKGNFPGRFSGRQFSNSRSEMNVSTLELGDSALYLCASSSRQVISYNEQFFGPGTRLTVL.

This chain uses TRBV2 with TRBJ1-5, with D possibly TRBD1 on 6 matching bases. Germline-derived CDR1 and CDR2 are SNHLY and FYNNEI. The CDR3 has 14 residues. Trimming took off 4 bases at V and 0 bases at J, with 7 bases between the two ends. The CDR3 nucleotides are TGTGCCAGCAGTGGGGACAATAGCAATCAGCCCCAGCATTTT. Translation gives CASSGDNSNQPQHF.

The chain joins TRBV18 to TRBJ1-2; D ambiguous. V shed 3 bases and J shed 3 bases, with 14 bases lying between them. Germline V lookup: CDR1 KGHSH, CDR2 LQKENI. The length of the CDR3 is 15 residues. CDR3 region: CASSPDMGGDYGYTF. In DNA, the CDR3 is TGTGCCAGCTCACCCGACATGGGCGGCGACTATGGCTACACCTTC. Variable domain in full (rest from reference TRBV18 and TRBJ1-2): NAGVMQNPRHLVRRRGQEARLRCSPMKGHSHVYWYRQLPEEGLKFMVYLQKENIIDESGMPKERFSAEFPKEGPSILRIQQVVRGDSAAYFCASSPDMGGDYGYTFGSGTRLTVV.

This chain links TRBV19 with TRBJ1-2; no clear D gene. V was pared by 3 bases and J by 7 bases, with 9 bases between. CDR3 size: 12 residues. CDR1 and CDR2 (germline): LNHDA, SQIVND (reference sequence). CDR3 sequence reads: CASSMPYGGYTF. Written as DNA, the CDR3 is TGTGCCAGTAGTATGCCTTACGGTGGCTACACCTTC. Looking up the rest from reference TRBV19 and TRBJ1-2 gives the full variable domain: DGGITQSPKYLFRKEGQNVTLSCEQNLNHDAMYWYRQDPGQGLRLIYYSQIVNDFQKGDIAEGYSVSREKKESFPLTVTSAQKNPTAFYLCASSMPYGGYTFGSGTRLTVV.

The V call is TRBV10-1, the J call TRBJ2-7, with TRBD1 matching over 12 bases. Trimming cost V 5 bases and J 3 bases; bases outside gene matches: 8. The CDR3 sequence is 16 residues long. Germline V gene sequence: CDR1 WNHNN, CDR2 SYGVQD (reference sequence). CDR3 nucleotides: TGCGCCAGCAGTTACAACCGGGACAGGGGGCTCTACGAGCAGTACTTC. Translating it yields CASSYNRDRGLYEQYF.

This chain connects TRBV5-1 to TRBJ2-7; D remains ambiguous. V lost 5 bases to trimming and J lost 4 bases, with 16 bases between them. The CDR3 has 14 amino acids. CDR1 is SGHRS and CDR2 is YFSETQ in the germline V gene. CDR3 coding DNA: TGCGCCAGCAGTCTGGGGAACCCACCTTACGAGCAGTACTTC. It encodes CASSLGNPPYEQYF.

The V gene is TRBV14, the J gene TRBJ1-6; D call uncertain. Germline CDR1 is SGHDN and CDR2 is FVKESK. V was shortened by 5 bases and J by 3 bases, with 14 bases between the two germline ends. This CDR3 is built from 16 residues. CDR3 sequence (DNA): TGTGCCAGCAGCGATGGGCCTGCGGGCTATAATTCACCCCTCCACTTT. Translated: CASSDGPAGYNSPLHF.

This rearrangement joins TRBV6-5 to TRBJ1-1; D gene ambiguous. V was cut by 4 bases and J by 4 bases, with 13 bases left in between. The CDR3 has 14 amino acids. The V gene's germline CDR1 is MNHEY and CDR2 SVGAGI. This CDR3 reads CASSSFGVSTEAFF. As DNA, the CDR3 is TGTGCCAGCAGTTCCTTTGGGGTAAGCACTGAAGCTTTCTTT.

The chain uses TRBV11-3 and TRBJ2-7; 7 bases line up with TRBD1. V was pared by 0 bases and J by 2 bases, with 4 bases of the junction left unmatched. Germline CDR1 reads SGHNT; CDR2 reads YENEEA. The CDR3 is 15 amino acids. The CDR3 DNA is TGTGCCAGCAGCTTAGAGACCGGGACAGCCTACGAGCAGTACTTC. It encodes CASSLETGTAYEQYF.

J is TRBJ2-4 and V is TRBV5-4; TRBD2 matches at 11 bases. This CDR3 has 15 amino acids. The germline V gene encodes CDR1 SGHNT and CDR2 YYREEE (reference sequence). V gave up 2 bases and J gave up 6 bases; unmatched junction bases: 4. The CDR3 spells CASSLTGTSGNIQYF. In nucleotides, the CDR3 is TGTGCCAGCAGCTTAACCGGGACTAGCGGAAACATTCAGTACTTC.

The chain couples TRBV7-3 to TRBJ2-5; TRBD2 agrees at 10 bases. The germline V gene has CDR1 SGHTA and CDR2 FQGTGA. There are 16 residues in the CDR3. Trimming cost V 4 bases and J 1 base; bases outside gene matches: 6. The CDR3 DNA is TGTGCCAGCAGCTCGGGGGCTAGCGGGGGCCAAGAGACCCAGTACTTC. It is translated as CASSSGASGGQETQYF.

The V and J genes are TRBV10-1 and TRBJ1-5; D gene ambiguous. With 4 bases removed from V and 9 bases from J, the gap between germline ends came to 7 bases. CDR1 is WNHNN and CDR2 is SYGVQD in the germline V gene (reference sequence). The CDR3 spans 11 residues. The CDR3 DNA follows: TGCGCCAGCAGTGTCGGAGGGCCCCAGCATTTT. Its translation is CASSVGGPQHF.

The rearrangement joins TRBV3-1 (or the pseudogene TRBV3-2) to TRBJ2-7, with 9 bases aligning to TRBD1. Germline loops: CDR1 LGHDT, CDR2 YNNKEL (reference sequence). Trimming at V came to 3 bases and at J to 5 bases, leaving 5 bases not matched to a gene. The CDR3 has 14 residues. CDR3 amino acids: CASSHTGGADEQYF. As DNA, the CDR3 is TGTGCCAGCAGCCACACAGGGGGCGCGGACGAGCAGTACTTC.

This chain joins TRBV2 and TRBJ2-1; tentative D call: TRBD2 (5 bases). The length of the CDR3 is 13 residues. V was shortened by 7 bases and J by 6 bases, with 13 bases between the two germline ends. Per germline, CDR1 SNHLY and CDR2 FYNNEI. CDR3 protein: CASIGEWGNEQFF. DNA of the CDR3: TGTGCCAGCATCGGGGAGTGGGGCAATGAGCAGTTCTTC.

This rearrangement joins TRBV2 to TRBJ1-1; TRBD1 agrees at 8 bases. Unmatched junction bases numbered 8, after V lost 6 bases and J lost 8 bases. CDR3 length: 13 residues. Germline V lookup: CDR1 SNHLY, CDR2 FYNNEI. The DNA for the CDR3 is TGTGCCAGCAGGGGCAGGGGGCGAGCCGAAGCTTTCTTT. Translation: CASRGRGRAEAFF.

The chain combines TRBV6-5 with TRBJ2-7; D gene ambiguous. The V gene's germline CDR1 is MNHEY and CDR2 SVGAGI. Deletions cut 2 bases from V and 7 bases from J, with 12 bases between. This CDR3 is built from 13 residues. DNA of the CDR3: TGTGCCAGCAGTTACACGAAGGTACGGGAGCAGTACTTC. It encodes CASSYTKVREQYF.

The chain links TRBV5-1 to TRBJ2-3; D gene uncertain. The CDR3 has 14 residues. Deletions cut 0 bases from V and 2 bases from J, with 7 bases between. Germline CDR1 reads SGHRS; CDR2 reads YFSETQ. Written as DNA, the CDR3 is TGCGCCAGCAGCTTGGAAGATTACACAGATACGCAGTATTTT. Translated, it gives CASSLEDYTDTQYF.

The genes are TRBV5-1 and TRBJ1-1; D call uncertain. The CDR3 runs to 14 residues. Germline values: CDR1 SGHRS, CDR2 YFSETQ. Trimming took 0 bases from V and 1 from J, leaving 7 bases between them. The CDR3 DNA is TGCGCCAGCAGCTTGGAGGATAAGAACACTGAAGCTTTCTTT. It yields the protein CASSLEDKNTEAFF.

V and J are TRBV3-1 (or the pseudogene TRBV3-2) and TRBJ2-3, with TRBD1 matching 12 bases. The CDR3 covers 15 residues. V lost 4 bases and J lost 5; bases outside the gene matches: 4. Germline CDR1 reads LGHDT; CDR2 reads YNNKEL (reference sequence). CDR3 protein: CASSLGTGGQDTQYF. The CDR3 DNA is TGTGCCAGCAGCCTCGGGACAGGGGGCCAAGATACGCAGTATTTT.

This clone was observed once. J is TRBJ2-1 and V is TRBV11-3; no firm D call. Germline assignment: CDR1 SGHNT and CDR2 YENEEA. The CDR3 consists of 13 residues. The V gene lost 0 bases and the J gene lost 10 bases, with 10 bases spanning the gap. CDR3 nucleotide sequence: TGTGCCAGCAGCTTAGATGGCTACAGAGAGCAGTTCTTC. Translated: CASSLDGYREQFF.

The chain is built from TRBV6-5 and TRBJ1-6, with TRBD1 identical over 8 bases. Germline trimming cut 4 bases from V and 4 bases from J; bases unmatched to any gene: 6. This CDR3 has 16 residues. Germline CDR1 and CDR2: MNHEY and SVGAGI. The chain's CDR3 is CASSFDRGAYNSPLHF. In DNA, the CDR3 is TGTGCCAGCAGTTTCGACAGGGGCGCTTATAATTCACCCCTCCACTTT.